The table lists the clone carrying this T cell receptor beta chain with a count of one. Sequencing used immunoSEQ multiplex PCR; TCRdb keeps in-frame clones, though not all of them. The table records around 55,000 clones, approximately 78% of them present only once. The sample is drawn from a study of blood T cell repertoires in COVID-19. Across the study: Samples came from the United States, Italy and Spain, spanning acute and convalescent COVID-19.

The CDR3 is made up of 13 amino acids. V lost 1 base to trimming and J lost 6 bases; unmatched junction nucleotides: 1. CDR1 SGHRS and CDR2 YFSETQ come from the germline V gene. This chain connects TRBV5-1 to TRBJ1-5, with 7 bases lining up with TRBD1. The receptor was isolated from a human donor in a cohort sampled during active or convalescent COVID-19. The sequencing sample was made of peripheral blood. The CDR3 bases are TGCGCCAGCAGCTTGAACAGGGGTCAGCCCCAGCATTTT. Protein sequence: CASSLNRGQPQHF.